Below, 8 T cell receptor beta chains from the same sample are listed, as sequenced in a study of cytomegalovirus exposure and HLA in healthy donors. PCR involved 60 Vbeta and 13 Jbeta primers. Clones were read by immunoSEQ multiplex PCR, and TCRdb kept only the in-frame ones, dropping some. This repertoire shows 150,000 to 200,000 clones, around 80% found once; its top ten account for 0.5%. Sequencing was carried out using PBMCs. These receptors all stem from a woman in her forties or fifties in good health and CMV-seronegative.

This chain joins TRBV9 and TRBJ2-7; 9 nucleotides match TRBD2. The CDR3 is 16 residues long. From germline, CDR1 is SGDLS and CDR2 YYNGEE. V shed 2 bases and J 2 bases; nucleotides not matched to a gene: 8. The CDR3 region is CASSVAGRGGPYEQYF. CDR3 nucleotide sequence: TGTGCCAGCAGCGTGGCTGGGCGGGGGGGCCCCTACGAGCAGTACTTC.

The chain couples TRBV6-4 to TRBJ2-3, with 13 bases that match TRBD2. V shed 6 bases and J 4 bases; nucleotides not matched to a gene: 7. CDR3 length: 16 residues. Germline V gives CDR1 MRHNA, CDR2 SNTAGT. For the CDR3, the DNA is TGTGCCAGCAGGGGCGGGACTAGCGGGATTCCAGATACGCAGTATTTT. As protein: CASRGGTSGIPDTQYF.

A word on this clone: The same CDR3 can be traced to other DNA sequences in this sample. This chain connects TRBV9 to TRBJ1-4; the D gene is possibly TRBD1 (5 bases). The CDR3 has 15 residues. V dropped 1 base and J dropped 1 base, with 8 bases sitting between them. Germline CDR1 reads SGDLS; CDR2 reads YYNGEE. This chain's CDR3 is CASSVSQGTNEKLFF. The CDR3 coding sequence is TGTGCCAGCAGCGTATCGCAGGGAACTAATGAAAAACTGTTTTTT.

The V and J genes are TRBV2 and TRBJ2-3; D not resolved. CDR3 size: 13 residues. V lost 6 bases, J lost 4 bases, and 11 bases lay in between. Germline CDR1 SNHLY, CDR2 FYNNEI. The CDR3 loop reads CASRAIIADTQYF. Written as DNA, the CDR3 is TGTGCCAGCAGGGCAATAATCGCAGATACGCAGTATTTT.

This clone was picked up a small number of times. The chain carries TRBV25-1 and TRBJ1-2, with D perhaps matching TRBD1 (6 bases). Germline V gene data show CDR1 as MGHDK and CDR2 as SYGVNS. The length of the CDR3 is 13 residues. Trimming left V 6 bases short and J 3 bases short, with 11 bases between. Here the CDR3 DNA reads TGTGCCAGCAGCAGGGGTCACGACTATGGCTACACCTTC. Translated: CASSRGHDYGYTF.

The rearrangement uses TRBV7-9 and TRBJ2-7; D is uncertain. Germline V gene sequence: CDR1 SEHNR, CDR2 FQNEAQ (reference sequence). Deletions cut 2 bases from V and 0 bases from J, with 11 bases between. CDR3 length equals 15 residues. CDR3 in amino acids: CASSLPRSGSYEQYF. CDR3 in DNA: TGTGCCAGCAGCTTACCGAGGTCGGGCTCCTACGAGCAGTACTTC.

V gene TRBV25-1 combines with J gene TRBJ1-5; TRBD1 aligns across 10 bases. V shed 6 bases, J shed 5 bases, and the junction held 4 bases outside the gene matches. CDR1 and CDR2 (germline): MGHDK, SYGVNS. The CDR3 contains 14 residues. CDR3 coding DNA: TGTGCCAGCAGAGGGACAGGGGCGTATCAGCCCCAGCATTTT. It is translated as CASRGTGAYQPQHF.

The V gene is TRBV12-2, the J gene TRBJ2-2; TRBD2 is the table's D call and was not checked against the DNA. TRBV12-2 is flagged as a pseudogene. The CDR3 has 17 amino acids. The CDR3 DNA sequence: TGTGCAAGTCGCCCACTAGCGGGAGGGCCATCCCACGGGGAGCTGTTTTTT. It is translated as CASRPLAGGPSHGELFF.